This T cell receptor beta chain was recorded in a study of human T cells and chemical hapten exposure. Findings and caveats of the study: TCRs at a frequency above 1 in 1000 stayed unchanged with DPC sensitization.

The V segment lost 5 bases and the J segment 5 bases; nucleotides outside the gene matches: 7. Germline V gene data show CDR1 as MNHEY and CDR2 as SMNVEV (reference sequence). The CDR3 consists of 14 residues. With respect to this clonotype: The target antigen is unknown.

MiXCR, run by TCRdb on the RACE reads, gives a single entry per CDR3 protein. In the table there are 40,000 to 45,000 distinct CDR3 sequences, about 3.7% of which are singletons. The time point is: healthy volunteer bleed at 6 weeks. Extraction yielded total RNA from whole blood (unfractionated). The sequence came from a human donor in good health. Some clones in this sample may be carry-over from other donors' samples. What was sequenced was whole blood. This chain connects TRBV27 to TRBJ2-7; 9 bases match TRBD2. The CDR3 sequence: CASSRSGSTDEQYF. CDR3 DNA sequence: TGTGCCAGCAGTCGTAGCGGGAGTACCGACGAGCAGTACTTC.